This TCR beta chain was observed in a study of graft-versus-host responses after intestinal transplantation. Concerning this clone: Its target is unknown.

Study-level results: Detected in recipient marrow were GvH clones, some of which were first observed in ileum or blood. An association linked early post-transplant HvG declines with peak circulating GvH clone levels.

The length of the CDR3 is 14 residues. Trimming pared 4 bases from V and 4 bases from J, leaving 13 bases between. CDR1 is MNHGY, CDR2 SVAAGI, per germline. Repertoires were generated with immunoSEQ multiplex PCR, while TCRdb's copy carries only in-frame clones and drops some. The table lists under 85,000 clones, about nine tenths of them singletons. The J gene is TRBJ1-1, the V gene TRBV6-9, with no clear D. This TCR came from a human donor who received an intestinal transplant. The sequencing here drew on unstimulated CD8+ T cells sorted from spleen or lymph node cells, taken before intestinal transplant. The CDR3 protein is CASSSEQKVTEAFF. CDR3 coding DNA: TGTGCCAGCAGTTCGGAACAGAAGGTCACTGAAGCTTTCTTT.